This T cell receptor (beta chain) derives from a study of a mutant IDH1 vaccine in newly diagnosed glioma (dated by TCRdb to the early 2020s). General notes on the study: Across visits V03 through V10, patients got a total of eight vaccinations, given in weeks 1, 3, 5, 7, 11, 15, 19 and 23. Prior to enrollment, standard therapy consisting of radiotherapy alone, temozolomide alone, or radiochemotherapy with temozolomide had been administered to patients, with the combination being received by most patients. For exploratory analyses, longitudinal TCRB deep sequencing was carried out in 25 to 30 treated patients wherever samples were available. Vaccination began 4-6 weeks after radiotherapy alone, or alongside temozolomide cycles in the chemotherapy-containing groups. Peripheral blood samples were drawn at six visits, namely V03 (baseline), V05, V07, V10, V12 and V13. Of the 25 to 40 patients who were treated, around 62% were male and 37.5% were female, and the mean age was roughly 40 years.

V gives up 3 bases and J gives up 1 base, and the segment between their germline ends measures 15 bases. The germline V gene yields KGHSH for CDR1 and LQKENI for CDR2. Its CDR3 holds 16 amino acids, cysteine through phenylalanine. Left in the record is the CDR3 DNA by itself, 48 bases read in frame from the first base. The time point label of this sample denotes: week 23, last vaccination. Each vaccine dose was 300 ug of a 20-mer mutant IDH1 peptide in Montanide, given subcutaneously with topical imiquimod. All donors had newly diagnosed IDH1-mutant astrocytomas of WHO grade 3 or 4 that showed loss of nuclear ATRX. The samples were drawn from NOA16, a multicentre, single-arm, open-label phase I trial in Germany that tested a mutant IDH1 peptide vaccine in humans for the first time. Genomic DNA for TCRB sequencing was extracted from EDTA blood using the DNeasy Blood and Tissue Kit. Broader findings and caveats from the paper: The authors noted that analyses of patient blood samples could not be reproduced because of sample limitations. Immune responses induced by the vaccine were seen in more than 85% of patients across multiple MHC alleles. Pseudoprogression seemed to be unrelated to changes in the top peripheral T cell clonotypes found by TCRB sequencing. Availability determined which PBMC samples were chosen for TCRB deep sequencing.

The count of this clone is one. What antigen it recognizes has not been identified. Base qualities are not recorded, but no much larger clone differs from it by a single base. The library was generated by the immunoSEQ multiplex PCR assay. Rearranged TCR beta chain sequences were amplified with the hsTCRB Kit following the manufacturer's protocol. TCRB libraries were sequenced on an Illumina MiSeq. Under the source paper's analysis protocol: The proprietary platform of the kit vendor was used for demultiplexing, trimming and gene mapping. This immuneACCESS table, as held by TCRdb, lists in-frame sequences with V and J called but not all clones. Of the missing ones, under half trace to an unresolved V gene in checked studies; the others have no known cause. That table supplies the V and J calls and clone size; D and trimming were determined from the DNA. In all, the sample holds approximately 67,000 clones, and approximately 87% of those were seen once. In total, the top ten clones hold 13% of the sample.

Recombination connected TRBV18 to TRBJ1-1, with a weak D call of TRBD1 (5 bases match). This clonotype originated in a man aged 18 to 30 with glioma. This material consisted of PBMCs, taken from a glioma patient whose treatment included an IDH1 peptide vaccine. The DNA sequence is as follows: TGTGCCAGCTCACCCCTCCGCCGGGGGGAGAACACTGAAGCTTTCTTT. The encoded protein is CASSPLRRGENTEAFF.